This T cell receptor beta chain was sequenced during a study of blood T cell repertoires in COVID-19. TCRdb's table, derived via immunoSEQ multiplex PCR, lists solely in-frame clones and lacks some. In the table there are around 230,000 clones, 86% of which are singletons. The CDR3 spans 16 residues. V lost 3 bases and J lost 7, with 21 bases in between. The V gene's germline CDR1 is LNHDA and CDR2 SQIVND (reference sequence). Researchers sorted participants into cohorts using their self-reported clinical history. This sequence was found in a woman in her forties with acute COVID-19. The chain is built from TRBV19 and TRBJ1-1, with D possibly matching TRBD1 (6 bases). The specimen was PBMCs or T cells enriched from blood (not recorded which). The CDR3 spells CASSMNFRTARGEAFF. CDR3 in DNA: TGTGCCAGTAGTATGAATTTCCGGACAGCGAGGGGTGAAGCTTTCTTT.